The 28 T cell receptor beta chains given below trace back to one sample, sequenced in a study of T cells after posttransplantation cyclophosphamide. Assay used: immunoSEQ multiplex PCR; TCRdb lists only in-frame clones, some missing. The table has a few thousand clones, 61% seen once; the top ten hold approximately 20%. Sample: memory CD8+ T cells sorted from blood. These receptors all come from a woman between 55 and 75 years old in good health, CMV-negative, and a related stem cell transplant donor.

The chain employs TRBV7-8 and TRBJ2-3, with 7 bases matching TRBD2. The germline V gene has CDR1 SGHVS and CDR2 FQNEAQ. V dropped 5 bases and J dropped 3; count of bases not matched to a gene: 11. CDR3 size: 16 residues. CDR3 in amino acids: CASSHVERDTTDTQYF. The CDR3 nucleotides read TGTGCCAGCAGCCACGTCGAGCGGGATACGACAGATACGCAGTATTTT. Full variable domain (remainder filled in from reference TRBV7-8 and TRBJ2-3): GAGVSQSPRYKVAKRGQDVALRCDPISGHVSLFWYQQALGQGPEFLTYFQNEAQLDKSGLPSDRFFAERPEGSVSTLKIQRTQQEDSAVYLCASSHVERDTTDTQYFGPGTRLTVL.

The CDR3 sequence is CASSAGTEANEQFF. CDR3 sequence (DNA): TGTGCCAGCAGTGCCGGGACAGAGGCCAATGAGCAGTTCTTC. V gene TRBV6-4 combines with J gene TRBJ2-1; 7 nucleotides agree with TRBD1. Germline V gives CDR1 MRHNA, CDR2 SNTAGT. V shed 4 bases, J shed 6 bases, and the junction held 6 bases outside the gene matches. The CDR3 spans 14 residues.

This clone is judged large. The chain uses TRBV4-1 and TRBJ1-1; D is perhaps TRBD1 (5 bases). CDR1 and CDR2 (germline): MGHRA, YSYEKL. The CDR3 is made up of 15 amino acids. Trimming removed 0 bases from V and 3 bases from J, with 11 bases in between. The CDR3 DNA reads TGCGCCAGCAGCCAAGACAGGGTGTGGGACACTGAAGCTTTCTTT. Translated, it gives CASSQDRVWDTEAFF.

This chain uses TRBV7-9 with TRBJ2-5, with 8 bases identical to TRBD1. The germline V gene has CDR1 SEHNR and CDR2 FQNEAQ (reference sequence). This CDR3 spans 15 amino acids. Trimming removed 4 bases from V and 5 bases from J; junction bases left unmatched: 9. CDR3 region: CASSSSGGAGETQYF. The CDR3, as DNA: TGTGCCAGCAGCTCCTCAGGGGGCGCGGGGGAGACCCAGTACTTC.

This clone is termed medium-sized. This chain connects TRBV7-9 to TRBJ1-5; 7 positions match TRBD1. The CDR3 length is 15 residues. The germline V gene encodes CDR1 SEHNR and CDR2 FQNEAQ (reference sequence). V lost 2 bases and J lost 7; bases outside the gene matches: 8. The CDR3 here is CASSLSEGAGQPQHF. The CDR3 DNA follows: TGTGCCAGCAGCTTATCTGAGGGGGCGGGACAGCCCCAGCATTTT.

V is TRBV5-4 and J is TRBJ2-7; 7 bases line up with TRBD2. Germline CDR1 and CDR2: SGHNT and YYREEE (reference sequence). This CDR3 spans 13 amino acids. V shed 4 bases and J 2 bases; nucleotides not matched to a gene: 3. CDR3 bases: TGTGCCAGCAGCCCGGGACTACCCTACGAGCAGTACTTC. It yields the protein CASSPGLPYEQYF.

In its sample, this clone was seen once. The rearrangement joins TRBV5-1 to TRBJ1-5; 7 positions match TRBD1. The germline V gene has CDR1 SGHRS and CDR2 YFSETQ. The CDR3 loop spans 15 amino acids. V trimming: 4 bases; J trimming: 7 bases; junction bases outside the gene matches: 11. CDR3 sequence reads: CASSPEGQGDQPQHF. CDR3 bases: TGCGCCAGCAGCCCGGAAGGGCAGGGGGACCAGCCCCAGCATTTT.

The chain joins TRBV10-3 to TRBJ2-7, with 9 nucleotides matching TRBD2. This CDR3 spans 14 amino acids. The germline CDR1 and CDR2 sequences are ENHRY and SYGVKD. J was trimmed by 3 bases and V by 9 bases; bases with no gene match: 9. The CDR3 region has the DNA TGTGCCATGCATGAGCGGGAGGATGACTACGAGCAGTACTTC. Translated, it gives CAMHEREDDYEQYF.

V gene TRBV6-1 combines with J gene TRBJ1-2; the match to TRBD1 covers 10 bases. V was pared by 3 bases and J by 8 bases, with 12 bases of the junction left unmatched. Germline CDR1 and CDR2: MNHNS and SASEGT. The CDR3 covers 16 residues. The CDR3 protein is CASSESLGTGDNGYTF. CDR3 sequence (DNA): TGTGCCAGCAGTGAGAGCTTGGGGACAGGGGACAACGGCTACACCTTC.

This chain uses TRBV10-1 with TRBJ2-7, with TRBD1 matching 8 bases. Germline V gene data show CDR1 as WNHNN and CDR2 as SYGVQD (reference sequence). V lost 6 bases and J lost 1; bases outside the gene matches: 8. This CDR3 is 15 amino acids long. This CDR3 is CASSQTGDPSYEQYF. DNA of the CDR3: TGCGCCAGCAGCCAGACAGGGGACCCTTCCTACGAGCAGTACTTC.

V usage is TRBV7-3 and J usage is TRBJ2-4, with TRBD2 matching over 15 bases. Germline V lookup: CDR1 SGHTA, CDR2 FQGTGA. The CDR3 consists of 22 residues. Trimming took 1 base from V and 2 from J; bases not matched to a gene: 15. The CDR3 region has the DNA TGTGCCAGCAGCTTAAAGGTTCCAAGGACTAGCGGGAGGGATGGGTCCAAAAACATTCAGTACTTC. Amino acid sequence: CASSLKVPRTSGRDGSKNIQYF.

The CDR3 DNA reads TGCAGCGTTGGACAGGGGGTCTATGGCTACACCTTC. Its protein is CSVGQGVYGYTF. The chain employs TRBV29-1 and TRBJ1-2, with TRBD1 matching 9 bases. CDR3 length equals 12 residues. Germline V gene sequence: CDR1 SQVTM, CDR2 ANQGSEA. Trimming took 4 bases from V and 4 from J; bases not matched to a gene: 1.

In regard to this clone: Only one base separates this from a far larger clonotype, so it likely reflects a read error. In the same sample, other DNA sequences code for this CDR3. The rearrangement links TRBV6-6 to TRBJ2-1, with TRBD1 as a possible D gene (6 bases). The V gene's germline CDR1 is MNHNY and CDR2 SVGAGI (reference sequence). This CDR3 comprises 13 residues. V lost 1 base and J 8 bases, leaving 9 bases between the germline ends. The CDR3 DNA follows: TGTGCCAGCAGTTACTTGAAGGGGGATGAGCAGTTCTTC. This codes for CASSYLKGDEQFF.

The V gene is TRBV29-1, the J gene TRBJ2-1; TRBD2 aligns across 11 bases. The germline V gene has CDR1 SQVTM and CDR2 ANQGSEA. There are 13 residues in the CDR3. Trimming took 7 bases from V and 3 from J; bases not matched to a gene: 2. In DNA form, the CDR3 reads TGCAGCGCTGGACTAGCGGGCTACAATGAGCAGTTCTTC. Translated: CSAGLAGYNEQFF.

In its sample, this clone was seen a few times. The chain employs TRBV4-1 and TRBJ1-6; D is perhaps TRBD1 (5 bases). The CDR3 spans 14 residues. CDR1 and CDR2 from the germline V gene are MGHRA and YSYEKL. V lost 0 bases, J lost 10 bases, and 10 bases lay in between. The CDR3 loop is CASSQEGGTSPLHF. The CDR3, as DNA: TGCGCCAGCAGCCAAGAGGGGGGGACCTCACCCCTCCACTTT.

The chain combines TRBV7-9 with TRBJ2-1; TRBD2 aligns across 7 bases. Germline V gene lookup returns CDR1 SEHNR and CDR2 FQNEAQ (reference sequence). This CDR3 is 14 amino acids long. Losses at the gene ends were 5 bases for V and 5 bases for J; bases not matched to a gene: 6. As DNA, the CDR3 is TGTGCCAGCAGCATTACGGGGACTAACAATGAGCAGTTCTTC. Translated: CASSITGTNNEQFF.

Only a few counts were recorded for this clone. The rearrangement uses TRBV9 and TRBJ2-2, with 7 nucleotides matching TRBD1. The CDR3 spans 18 residues. After removal of 1 base from V and 0 bases from J, the junction contained 9 bases not matched to a gene. CDR1 and CDR2 from the germline V gene are SGDLS and YYNGEE. The CDR3 is CASSVNNRGQANTGELFF. CDR3 sequence (DNA): TGTGCCAGCAGCGTAAATAATCGTGGACAGGCGAACACCGGGGAGCTGTTTTTT. The full variable domain, rest sourced from reference TRBV9 and TRBJ2-2, is DSGVTQTPKHLITATGQRVTLRCSPRSGDLSVYWYQQSLDQGLQFLIQYYNGEERAKGNILERFSAQQFPDLHSELNLSSLELGDSALYFCASSVNNRGQANTGELFFGEGSRLTVL.

This chain joins TRBV27 and TRBJ2-1; 9 bases are a match to TRBD2. V lost 0 bases, J lost 3 bases, and 0 bases stayed unmatched. This CDR3 is 15 amino acids long. The germline CDR1 and CDR2 sequences are MNHEY and SMNVEV (reference sequence). CDR3 in DNA: TGTGCCAGCAGTTTATCAGCGGGGGGCTACAATGAGCAGTTCTTC. Protein product: CASSLSAGGYNEQFF.

This rearrangement joins TRBV30 to TRBJ2-7; a weak D match, TRBD2 (6 bases). The V gene's germline CDR1 is GTSNPN and CDR2 SVGIG (reference sequence). The germline V and J ends were trimmed by 3 bases and 7 bases, with 16 bases remaining between them. This CDR3 spans 13 amino acids. The DNA for the CDR3 is TGTGCCTGGAGGACTAGTGGATTGGGAGAGCAGTACTTC. Translating it yields CAWRTSGLGEQYF.

The chain couples TRBV6-5 to TRBJ2-7; weak D call: TRBD1 (6 bases). V shed 8 bases and J shed 5 bases, with 16 bases lying between them. Germline V lookup: CDR1 MNHEY, CDR2 SVGAGI. This CDR3 spans 13 amino acids. The CDR3 DNA is TGTGCCAGCCATGGGGGCTTGTACGACGAGCAGTACTTC. Protein product: CASHGGLYDEQYF.

V and J are TRBV6-6 and TRBJ1-5; perhaps TRBD1 as D (6 bases). Germline CDR1 MNHNY, CDR2 SVGAGI (reference sequence). Trimming took 5 bases from V and 3 from J, leaving 14 bases between them. The CDR3 is made up of 15 amino acids. CDR3 DNA sequence: TGTGCCAGCAGTACATACAGGGTCGACAATCAGCCCCAGCATTTT. Translating it yields CASSTYRVDNQPQHF.

The table lists this clone with a few counts. The chain links TRBV10-1 to TRBJ2-1, with TRBD2 identical over 13 bases. Trimming at V came to 7 bases and at J to 5 bases, leaving 11 bases not matched to a gene. This CDR3 is built from 17 residues. The V gene's germline CDR1 is WNHNN and CDR2 SYGVQD (reference sequence). Here the CDR3 reads CASIEPGLAGEDNEQFF. The CDR3 DNA reads TGCGCCAGCATTGAACCCGGACTAGCGGGAGAGGACAATGAGCAGTTCTTC.

The chain joins TRBV15 to TRBJ1-1; 7 bases map to TRBD1. CDR1 is LNHNV, CDR2 YYDKDF, per germline (reference sequence). The trim removed 1 base at V and 5 bases at J, leaving 13 bases unmatched. The CDR3 is 17 amino acids. CDR3 sequence: CATSRAIRGRVGTEAFF. CDR3 nucleotide sequence: TGTGCCACCAGCAGAGCGATCAGGGGGAGAGTGGGAACTGAAGCTTTCTTT.

V gene TRBV5-1 combines with J gene TRBJ2-3; TRBD2 matches at 13 bases. The CDR3 consists of 17 residues. Losses at the gene ends were 4 bases for V and 5 bases for J; bases not matched to a gene: 10. Germline V gene lookup returns CDR1 SGHRS and CDR2 YFSETQ. CDR3 residues: CASSPTSGGQIEDTQYF. For the CDR3, the DNA is TGCGCCAGCAGCCCGACTAGCGGGGGGCAAATCGAAGATACGCAGTATTTT. The full variable domain, rest sourced from reference TRBV5-1 and TRBJ2-3, is KAGVTQTPRYLIKTRGQQVTLSCSPISGHRSVSWYQQTPGQGLQFLFEYFSETQRNKGNFPGRFSGRQFSNSRSEMNVSTLELGDSALYLCASSPTSGGQIEDTQYFGPGTRLTVL.

This clone is hyperexpanded within its sample. The chain joins TRBV7-9 to TRBJ1-1, with TRBD1 matching over 7 bases. This CDR3 is 16 amino acids long. Germline V gene data show CDR1 as SEHNR and CDR2 as FQNEAQ (reference sequence). The ends lost 5 bases at V and 5 bases at J; junction bases unmatched: 14. The CDR3 DNA is TGTGCCAGCAGCCCGGGAAGGGGGCTGGTAGGAACTGAAGCTTTCTTT. This sequence encodes CASSPGRGLVGTEAFF. The whole variable domain, filled in from reference TRBV7-9 and TRBJ1-1, reads DTGVSQNPRHKITKRGQNVTFRCDPISEHNRLYWYRQTLGQGPEFLTYFQNEAQLEKSRLLSDRFSAERPKGSFSTLEIQRTEQGDSAMYLCASSPGRGLVGTEAFFGQGTRLTVV.

This clone came up a few times. This chain joins TRBV28 and TRBJ1-1; tentatively, D is TRBD1 (6 bases). The CDR3 length is 16 residues. Germline V lookup: CDR1 MDHEN, CDR2 SYDVKM. Trimming removed 4 bases from V and 3 bases from J, with 18 bases in between. The CDR3 DNA reads as TGTGCCAGCAGTTACAATCCCGACAGGCCGGACACTGAAGCTTTCTTT. It specifies CASSYNPDRPDTEAFF.

The chain recombines TRBV9 with TRBJ2-3; D perhaps matches TRBD1 (5 bases). Trimming removed 2 bases at V and 6 bases at J, with 10 bases between. CDR1 SGDLS and CDR2 YYNGEE come from the germline V gene. CDR3 length equals 13 residues. The CDR3 bases are TGTGCCAGCAGCGTTGGGGCGTTTGATACGCAGTATTTT. Its protein product is CASSVGAFDTQYF.

The table lists this clone with a count of one. The chain uses TRBV4-3 and TRBJ2-2; D is perhaps TRBD1 (6 bases). Trimming removed 1 base from V and 2 bases from J, with 14 bases in between. CDR1 is LGHNA, CDR2 YSLEER, per germline. CDR3 length: 17 residues. The CDR3 spells CASSQVRQGKNTGELFF. The CDR3 coding sequence is TGCGCCAGCAGCCAAGTTCGGCAGGGGAAAAACACCGGGGAGCTGTTTTTT.